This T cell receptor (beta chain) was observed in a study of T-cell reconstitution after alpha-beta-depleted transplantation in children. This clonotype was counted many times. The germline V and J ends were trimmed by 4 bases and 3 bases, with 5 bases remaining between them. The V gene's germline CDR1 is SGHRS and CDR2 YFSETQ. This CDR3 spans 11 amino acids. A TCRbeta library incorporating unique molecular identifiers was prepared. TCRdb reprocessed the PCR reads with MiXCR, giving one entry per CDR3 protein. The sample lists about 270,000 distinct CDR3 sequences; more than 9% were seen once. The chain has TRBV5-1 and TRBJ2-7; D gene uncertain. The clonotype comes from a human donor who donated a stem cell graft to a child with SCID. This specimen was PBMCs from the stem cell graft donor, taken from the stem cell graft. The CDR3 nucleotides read TGCGCCAGCAGCCTTTTCTACGAGCAGTACTTC. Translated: CASSLFYEQYF.